This T cell receptor beta chain was identified during a study of T cell changes during pregnancy in multiple sclerosis. V was trimmed by 3 bases and J by 0 bases, leaving 7 bases between them. Germline V lookup: CDR1 MNHEY, CDR2 SMNVEV (reference sequence). The CDR3 sequence is 14 residues long. The data were produced by immunoSEQ multiplex PCR, yet TCRdb's version contains in-frame clones alone and is incomplete. The sample lists fewer than 30,000 clones; over 85% were seen once. V is TRBV27 and J is TRBJ2-3; unclear D gene. The sample was CD8+ T cells from peripheral blood mononuclear cells, taken in the third trimester of pregnancy. The clonotype comes from a female donor in good health, enrolled as a control in a pregnancy study. As DNA, the CDR3 is TGTGCCAGCAGTTTCGTCACAAGCACAGATACGCAGTATTTT. Its translation: CASSFVTSTDTQYF.